The source of this T cell receptor (beta chain) is a study of CD8 T cells in ankylosing spondylitis. A remark on this clonotype: Its antigen remains unknown.

Study-level findings and limits: Seemingly characteristic of ankylosing spondylitis blood was a TCR beta motif consisting of about 8 highly homologous variants. Earlier reports found some motif variants in synovial fluid and blood in reactive arthritis. Matched ankylosing spondylitis synovial fluid reportedly showed significant enrichment of disease-linked clones.

By quantitative 5'-RACE with molecular barcodes, the TCR beta libraries were made. TCRdb called the 5' RACE reads again in MiXCR, with one record for every CDR3 protein. The sample records 100,000 to 150,000 distinct CDR3 sequences, 15% to 20% being singletons. This TCR derives from a male donor with ankylosing spondylitis. Sequencing was performed on blood, either unsorted or a sorted T cell fraction (not recorded which).

CDR3 amino acids: CASSPTSGTRNIQYF. The CDR3 DNA is TGCGCCAGCAGCCCTACTAGCGGGACTCGAAACATTCAGTACTTC. This chain uses TRBV5-1 with TRBJ2-4; 10 nucleotides match TRBD2. The CDR3 runs to 15 residues. Per the germline V gene, CDR1 is SGHRS and CDR2 is YFSETQ. Unmatched junction bases numbered 7, after V lost 4 bases and J lost 6 bases.